Listed below are T cell receptor beta chains from one sample, sequenced in a study of OX40 agonist ivuxolimab in advanced cancers. The repertoire was sequenced with immunoSEQ multiplex PCR; TCRdb's copy has only in-frame clones and lacks some. Among over 55,000 clones, 65% to 90% were seen once, and the ten largest hold under 2%. The source material was CD4+ or CD8+ T cells sorted from blood, sampled in a trial of the OX40 agonist ivuxolimab. These receptors all come from an adult with an advanced solid tumor such as melanoma, head and neck, liver or kidney cancer. Each CDR3 is given with its conserved first and last residue. Each record gives: V gene, J gene, D gene, clone size, CDR3 DNA, CDR3 protein. D genes are given only for firm matches. Size tells how often a clone was seen (once, few, many) or the class of an expanded clone, and some rows leave it out.

TRBV6-4	TRBJ2-2	TRBD1	NA	TGTGCCAGCAGTGGGACAGGATTGAACACCGGGGAGCTGTTTTTT	CASSGTGLNTGELFF
TRBV29-1	TRBJ1-4	NA	NA	TGCAGCGTTGGGTTAGGAGCTAATGAAAAACTGTTTTTT	CSVGLGANEKLFF
TRBV2	TRBJ1-2	NA	few	TGTGCCAGCAGTGTCCGGGGGAGGGGTGGTGATGGCTACACCTTC	CASSVRGRGGDGYTF
TRBV28	TRBJ2-7	NA	once	TGTGCCAGCAGTTTCTCTGACAGGCTCGAGCAGTACTTC	CASSFSDRLEQYF
TRBV19	TRBJ2-4	NA	NA	TGTGCCAGTAGTATTGGGGGTGTTATAGCCAAAAACATTCAGTACTTC	CASSIGGVIAKNIQYF
TRBV4-1	TRBJ2-1	NA	NA	TGCGCCAGCAGCCAAGAGGCAGGGTCAATTCACAATGAGCAGTTCTTC	CASSQEAGSIHNEQFF
TRBV5-5	TRBJ2-7	NA	NA	TGTGCCAGCAGCTTGACAGGGTTGTCCTACGAGCAGTACTTC	CASSLTGLSYEQYF
TRBV7-9	TRBJ2-7	NA	once	TGTGCCAGCAGCTTTGGCAACGAGCAGTACTTC	CASSFGNEQYF
TRBV5-1	TRBJ1-1	TRBD1	NA	TGCGCCAGCAGCTTGGGGGACAGGGGAGTCACTGAAGCTTTCTTT	CASSLGDRGVTEAFF
TRBV9	TRBJ2-5	NA	NA	TGTGCCAGCAGCGTAGGCGAAATCCCCGGAGAACAAGAGACCCAGTACTTC	CASSVGEIPGEQETQYF
TRBV27	TRBJ2-6	TRBD1	NA	TGTGCCAGCAGTTCCCTCGACACACCGGGACAGTCAACTGGGGCCAACGTCCTGACTTTC	CASSSLDTPGQSTGANVLTF
TRBV5-1	TRBJ1-4	NA	NA	TGCGCCAGCAGCTTGGAGGACGGGTTCGAACTGTTTTTT	CASSLEDGFELFF
TRBV5-4	TRBJ2-5	NA	NA	TGTGCCAGCAGCGACCCCCGGGGGACCCAGTACTTC	CASSDPRGTQYF
TRBV18	TRBJ2-7	NA	NA	TGTGCCAGCTCACCTGCAGGAAGGTTCTACGAGCAGTACTTC	CASSPAGRFYEQYF
TRBV29-1	TRBJ2-2	NA	NA	TGCAGCGGGGGCCGGGGCACCGGGGAGCTGTTTTTT	CSGGRGTGELFF
TRBV27	TRBJ1-2	NA	NA	TGTGCCAGCAGGGAGCGGGCAGGGGCATTCCCTCTGTGGGGCTACACCTTC	CASRERAGAFPLWGYTF
TRBV30	TRBJ2-3	TRBD2	many	TGTGCCTGGAGTGTACTAGCGGGAGGGGGGGATACGCAGTATTTT	CAWSVLAGGGDTQYF
TRBV28	TRBJ2-5	NA	once	TGTGCCAGCAGTTTACATGAGGCCGGTAAGGAGACCCAGTACTTC	CASSLHEAGKETQYF
TRBV6-1	TRBJ2-7	TRBD2	NA	TGTGCCTGTACGGGGGGCTACGAGCAGTACTTC	CACTGGYEQYF
TRBV5-1	TRBJ2-5	NA	few	TGCGCCAGCAGCTCCCAGGGGGGAGAGACCCAGTACTTC	CASSSQGGETQYF
TRBV28	TRBJ2-3	NA	NA	TGTGCCAGCAGTTCCCTCCGGGGTACGCAGTATTTT	CASSSLRGTQYF
TRBV2	TRBJ1-4	NA	NA	TGTGCCAGCTCACGGCAGGGTTTTGGGACTAATGAAAAACTGTTTTTT	CASSRQGFGTNEKLFF
TRBV5-6	TRBJ2-2	NA	NA	TGTGCCAGCAGCTTGGGGTGGCCTAACACCGGGGAGCTGTTTTTT	CASSLGWPNTGELFF
TRBV7-9	TRBJ2-1	NA	NA	TGTGCCAGCAGGAAAGGCGGCGGTGAGCAGTTCTTC	CASRKGGGEQFF
TRBV18	TRBJ1-2	TRBD1	NA	TGTGCCAGCTCACCAACGGACAGGGATCTAGGGGATGGCTACACCTTC	CASSPTDRDLGDGYTF
TRBV14	TRBJ2-6	NA	NA	TGTGCCAGCAGCCACACCGGACGGGCCTCTGGGGCCAACGTCCTGACTTTC	CASSHTGRASGANVLTF
TRBV18	TRBJ1-2	NA	NA	TGTGCCAGCGCACGAGGGGCCTCTAACTATGGCTACACCTTC	CASARGASNYGYTF
TRBV7-9	TRBJ2-3	NA	NA	TGTGCCAGCAGCTTAGGGCGGGACACAGATACGCAGTATTTT	CASSLGRDTDTQYF
TRBV7-2	TRBJ2-7	NA	few	TGTGCCAGCAGCCCCCCCCTAGCGAATTACGAGCAGTACTTC	CASSPPLANYEQYF
TRBV9	TRBJ2-2	NA	NA	TGTGCCAGCAGCATCATGTCCGGGGAGCTGTTTTTT	CASSIMSGELFF
TRBV6-1	TRBJ2-5	NA	NA	TGTGCCAGCAGGCCCCCGGGTGAGGAGACCCAGTACTTC	CASRPPGEETQYF
TRBV27	TRBJ2-2	NA	NA	TGTGCCAGCAGCCACGGCTATGGGGGACCCGGGGAGCTGTTTTTT	CASSHGYGGPGELFF
TRBV2	TRBJ2-2	NA	NA	TGTGCCAGCACCCAGGGAGTTGGGGAGCTGTTTTTT	CASTQGVGELFF
TRBV5-4	TRBJ2-5	NA	NA	TGTGCCAGCAGCTTGGCCGGTATCGGAGAGACCCAGTACTTC	CASSLAGIGETQYF
TRBV7-2	TRBJ2-7	NA	NA	TGTGCCAGCAGCCTGACGGTTGGGGGAACCTACGAGCAGTACTTC	CASSLTVGGTYEQYF
TRBV15	TRBJ1-5	TRBD1	medium-sized	TGTGCCACCAGCAGAAGGACAGGGGGCAATCAGCCCCAGCATTTT	CATSRRTGGNQPQHF
TRBV27	TRBJ2-1	NA	NA	TGTGCCAGCCACACGGGGCGGACCTACAATGAGCAGTTCTTC	CASHTGRTYNEQFF
TRBV5-4	TRBJ2-2	NA	NA	TGTGCCAGCAGCTTGGGACTGGAGGTCGGGGAGCTGTTTTTT	CASSLGLEVGELFF
TRBV27	TRBJ1-1	NA	few	TGTGCCAGCAGTTTAAAAGGACAGACTGGTGAAGCTTTCTTT	CASSLKGQTGEAFF
TRBV6-6	TRBJ2-1	NA	NA	TGTGCCAGCAGTTATGGGGTCTTAGATGAGCAGTTCTTC	CASSYGVLDEQFF
TRBV7-2	TRBJ2-3	TRBD2	once	TGTGCCAGCAGCTTACTAGCGGGACGGGATACGCAGTATTTT	CASSLLAGRDTQYF
TRBV7-7	TRBJ2-2	NA	NA	TGTGCTAGCAGCTTAGACTCCGGGGAGCTGTTTTTT	CASSLDSGELFF
TRBV20-1	TRBJ2-3	NA	few	TGCAGTGCTAGTAGGTCTGATACGCAGTATTTT	CSASRSDTQYF